This TCR beta chain was sequenced during a study of control samples from healthy donors and cancer patients. Assay: immunoSEQ multiplex PCR; the TCRdb copy retains only in-frame clones and omits some. The sample carries around 85,000 clones, roughly 94% recorded once. CDR3 size: 13 residues. V lost 5 bases to trimming and J lost 7 bases; unmatched junction nucleotides: 6. Germline CDR1 is LNHDA and CDR2 is SQIVND (reference sequence). The sequencing input was blood. This TCR was recovered from a woman aged 18-30 years in good health. The genes are TRBV19 and TRBJ1-2; 8 nucleotides agree with TRBD1. This CDR3 reads CASSPTGAGGYTF. Here the CDR3 DNA reads TGTGCCAGTAGTCCGACAGGGGCAGGTGGCTACACCTTC. The variable domain in full, completed from reference TRBV19 and TRBJ1-2, reads DGGITQSPKYLFRKEGQNVTLSCEQNLNHDAMYWYRQDPGQGLRLIYYSQIVNDFQKGDIAEGYSVSREKKESFPLTVTSAQKNPTAFYLCASSPTGAGGYTFGSGTRLTVV.